This T cell receptor (beta chain) was recorded in a study of blood T cells in healthy people across ages. Study conclusions and caveats: Age showed a roughly linear inverse relationship with TCR beta diversity per million T cells.

For the second PCR, which ran for about 7 to 11 cycles, a sample-barcoded 5' primer and a J-beta primer mix were used. Each cDNA molecule was tagged by a template-switch adaptor with 12 random nucleotides. TCRdb used MiXCR to reprocess the 5' RACE reads, holding one entry per CDR3 protein. The profile covers under 850,000 distinct CDR3 sequences, with approximately 35% appearing a single time and 10% to 15% taken by the ten largest. Note on this clonotype: The antigen is not known.

Specimen: blood. This clonotype was sampled from a man aged 18 to 29 in good health.

DNA for the CDR3: TGTGCCAGCAGTTTCAATGTTGCCTACAATGAGCAGTTCTTC. It translates to CASSFNVAYNEQFF. The chain uses TRBV12-3 or TRBV12-4 and TRBJ2-1; D call uncertain. The V end lost 3 bases, the J end lost 2 bases, and 8 bases lay between the germline ends. The CDR3 length is 14 residues.